Given below is one TCR beta chain in context. Its antigen has not been determined. Per-base quality was not reported, and no clone a single base away is much larger than it. From the germline V gene (reference sequence), CDR1 is SEHNR and CDR2 is FQNEAQ. V and J lose 5 bases and 7 bases, and a span of 17 bases separates them. Inclusive of the bounding cysteine and phenylalanine, the CDR3 is 14 residues long. Only the CDR3 part of the read is kept: 42 bases, read in frame from the first base. The record originates from a study of T cell repertoires in cytomegalovirus infection (dated by TCRdb to the late 2010s). A note on the overall study: Recently identified HLA-C-restricted CMV epitopes, whose presentation resists viral immunomodulation, were targeted by peptide stimulations together with well-studied HLA-B-restricted epitopes. Because public TCR beta signatures pointed to carriage of CMV infection together with the matching HLA type, the HLA type of each donor mattered for the analysis. What the authors observed across the whole study: Cumulative frequency of public TCR beta family members discriminated carriers of CMV infection plus the relevant HLA type in this cohort and an independent 352-donor cohort. The ex vivo response was dominated by HLA-C-restricted CMV-specific TCR beta clonotypes, which also provided the single most frequent clonotype in two of eight donors.

The treatment or condition label, as the study defines it: in vitro stimulation with specific CMV peptide epitopes to enrich CMV-specific T cells. Sequencing instrument: Illumina HiSeq 1500. TCRdb applied fastp at Q25 and MiXCR to the public reads, then kept only in-frame beta chains. Identical CDR3 protein sequences are pooled into one entry, listed with their most common genes and DNA. This sample is represented by 360,000 or so distinct CDR3 sequences; around a third of them were singletons. Approximately 12% of the sample comes from the top ten. The V and J segments used are TRBV7-9 and TRBJ1-1; the D gene identity is not certain. The material sequenced was cultured PBMCs, taken from culture after CMV antigen stimulation. This clonotype originated in a human donor in good health (CMV status not recorded). Some clones in this sample may be carry-over from other donors' samples. This receptor has the CDR3 CASSLTAASGEAFF. The base sequence is TGTGCCAGCAGCCTAACGGCAGCTTCGGGTGAAGCTTTCTTT.